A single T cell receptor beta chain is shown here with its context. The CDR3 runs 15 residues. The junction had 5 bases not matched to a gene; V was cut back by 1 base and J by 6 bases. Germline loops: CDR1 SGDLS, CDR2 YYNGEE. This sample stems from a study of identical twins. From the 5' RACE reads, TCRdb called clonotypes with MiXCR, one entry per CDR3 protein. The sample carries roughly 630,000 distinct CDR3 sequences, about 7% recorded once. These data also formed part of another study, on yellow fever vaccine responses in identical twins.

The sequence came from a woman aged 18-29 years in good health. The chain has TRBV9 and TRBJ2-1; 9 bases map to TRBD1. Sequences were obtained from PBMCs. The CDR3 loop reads CASSVRGTGSNEQFF. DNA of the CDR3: TGTGCCAGCAGCGTAAGGGGGACAGGGAGCAATGAGCAGTTCTTC.